This T cell receptor (beta chain) is from a study of tumor and adjacent non-tumor tissue in lung cancer. Study in general: Histology: 12 adenocarcinoma, a couple of squamous cell carcinoma, 1 small cell lung cancer. About 4.17 million productive TCRbeta reads were obtained per sample on average.

The template was RNA from unsorted bulk tissue. This non-tumor lung sample came from over 3 cm beyond the tumor edge. Comment on this clonotype: The antigen remains unidentified.

Three rounds of nested PCR, following a modified ARM-PCR protocol, produced the TCRbeta library. One entry per CDR3 protein results from TCRdb running MiXCR on the multiplex PCR reads. Of approximately 79,000 distinct CDR3 sequences listed, just over 75% are singletons. Trimming took 6 bases from V and 8 from J, leaving 20 bases between them. Germline V CDR1 and CDR2: MRHNA, SNTAGT. The length of the CDR3 is 15 residues. General study results and limits: Tumor repertoires had a smaller top 100 clone share than normal lung. Compared with tumor, normal lung showed significantly lower TCR diversity.

Sequences were obtained from distant non-tumor lung tissue. The TCR comes from a man between 65 and 79 years old with non-small cell lung cancer. The rearrangement uses TRBV6-4 and TRBJ2-1, with a possible D match to TRBD1 (6 bases). The DNA for the CDR3 is TGTGCCAGCAGACCCGAGGGATTTGGGGGCCATGAGCAGTTCTTC. Translated, it gives CASRPEGFGGHEQFF.